These 5 T cell receptor beta chains came from one sample sequenced in a study of post-analysis software for immune sequencing data. No antigen is known for these receptors. Study-wide findings and caveats: Five or six TRBV segments were more frequent in patients than controls; TRBV5-6, TRBV5-1 and TRBV20-1 belonged to this group.

Built from TCR beta cDNA, the libraries had unique molecular identifiers in them. Using its own MiXCR run on the PCR reads, TCRdb lists one record per CDR3 protein. This sample has about half a million distinct CDR3 sequences, with around 31% found just once. Sequenced: blood. Source of these receptors: a girl aged 2-17 years with multiple sclerosis.

The chain uses TRBV9 and TRBJ1-1; possibly TRBD1 for D (5 bases). Germline CDR1 and CDR2: SGDLS and YYNGEE. CDR3 size: 14 residues. Between the trimmed V and J ends, which lost 2 bases and 0 bases, there was a span of 8 bases. CDR3 amino acids: CASSVGPLNTEAFF. For the CDR3, the DNA is TGTGCCAGCAGCGTGGGACCCTTGAACACTGAAGCTTTCTTT.

This clonotype was detected only a few times. The chain has TRBV20-1 and TRBJ1-2; no firm D call. Germline assignment: CDR1 DFQATT and CDR2 SNEGSKA (reference sequence). The CDR3 totals 12 residues. Trimming took off 0 bases at V and 4 bases at J, with 6 bases between the two ends. CDR3 DNA sequence: TGCAGTGCTAGAGACTACACCTATGGCTACACCTTC. Its protein is CSARDYTYGYTF.

In its sample, this clonotype was seen a few times. This chain uses TRBV20-1 with TRBJ2-7; D remains ambiguous. V lost 6 bases and J lost 6, with 18 bases in between. The germline gives CDR1 DFQATT, CDR2 SNEGSKA (reference sequence). The CDR3 runs 13 residues. The CDR3 nucleotides are TGCAGTGCAGTGGAACAGAGCTCGGGCGAGCAGTACTTC. This translates into CSAVEQSSGEQYF.

This clonotype was seen more than once but under ten times. The rearrangement uses TRBV10-3 and TRBJ1-5; TRBD1 aligns across 7 bases. V trimming: 0 bases; J trimming: 5 bases; junction bases outside the gene matches: 7. Germline V gene lookup returns CDR1 ENHRY and CDR2 SYGVKD. The CDR3 runs 16 residues. The CDR3 DNA sequence: TGTGCCATCAGTGAGTCAGGAGGGACAGCTTATCAGCCCCAGCATTTT. Its translation: CAISESGGTAYQPQHF.

The chain employs TRBV29-1 and TRBJ1-1; D ambiguous. The CDR3 is 10 amino acids. Germline V lookup: CDR1 SQVTM, CDR2 ANQGSEA. Between the trimmed V and J ends, which lost 5 bases and 11 bases, there was a span of 12 bases. The CDR3 is CSVLGSGAFF. The CDR3 nucleotides read TGCAGCGTTCTTGGTTCGGGGGCTTTCTTT. Drawing the rest from reference TRBV29-1 and TRBJ1-1, the complete variable domain is SAVISQKPSRDICQRGTSLTIQCQVDSQVTMMFWYRQQPGQSLTLIATANQGSEATYESGFVIDKFPISRPNLTFSTLTVSNMSPEDSSIYLCSVLGSGAFFGQGTRLTVV.